This is a list of T cell receptor beta chains from one sample in a study of T cells in Graves' hyperthyroidism and ophthalmopathy. TCRdb analysed the multiplex PCR reads with MiXCR anew, one entry per CDR3 protein. The sample holds hundreds of thousands of distinct CDR3 sequences, around 16% seen once. Input material: blood. These receptors all stem from a woman aged 18 to 35 with Graves' hyperthyroidism that later progressed to Graves' ophthalmopathy. Each CDR3 is given with its conserved first and last residue. D genes are given only for firm matches. Clone size is not always given. Where it is, it says once, few, many or a class for expanded clones.

J gene | V gene | D gene | clone size | CDR3 DNA | CDR3 protein
TRBJ2-1 | TRBV24-1 | TRBD1 | NA | TGTGCCACCAGTGATTTGTGGGACAGGGACAATGAGCAGTTCTTC | CATSDLWDRDNEQFF
TRBJ2-3 | TRBV10-3 | NA | NA | TGTGCCATCAGGGACCTCTCAGATACGCAGTATTTT | CAIRDLSDTQYF
TRBJ2-5 | TRBV12-3/TRBV12-4 | TRBD2 | many | TGTGCCAGCAGCCCCGGATTAGCGGGAGGGCCGGGGGAGACCCAGTACTTC | CASSPGLAGGPGETQYF
TRBJ1-6 | TRBV30 | NA | many | TGTGCCAGTTCGGAGGGGGATAATTCACCCCTCCACTTT | CASSEGDNSPLHF
TRBJ2-1 | TRBV12-5 | NA | many | TGTGCTAGTGGTTTGGGCCCGAGCTCCTACAATGAGCAGTTCTTC | CASGLGPSSYNEQFF
TRBJ2-5 | TRBV9 | TRBD2 | NA | TGTGCCAGCAGCGTAGGACCGGGACTAGCGGGAGTTGAGACCCAGTACTTC | CASSVGPGLAGVETQYF
TRBJ2-3 | TRBV7-8 | TRBD2 | NA | TGTGCCAGCAGCAGCTGGGCCGGGACTAGCGGGAGTGACGCAGATACGCAGTGTTTT | CASSSWAGTSGSDADTQCF
TRBJ2-3 | TRBV24-1 | TRBD2 | few | TGTGCCACCAGTGAGGGGGGACTAGCGGATGGAGGGGATACGCAGTATTTT | CATSEGGLADGGDTQYF
TRBJ2-1 | TRBV29-1 | NA | many | TGCAGCGTTGAAGATTTAAGGGCGCTCGAGCAGTTCTTC | CSVEDLRALEQFF
TRBJ1-2 | TRBV29-1 | NA | few | TGCAGCGTTGTGGAGAAATGGGATGGCTACACCTTC | CSVVEKWDGYTF
TRBJ2-7 | TRBV6-1 | TRBD2 | NA | TGTGCCAGCACGGGCGGGAGGACGTACGAGCAGTACTTC | CASTGGRTYEQYF